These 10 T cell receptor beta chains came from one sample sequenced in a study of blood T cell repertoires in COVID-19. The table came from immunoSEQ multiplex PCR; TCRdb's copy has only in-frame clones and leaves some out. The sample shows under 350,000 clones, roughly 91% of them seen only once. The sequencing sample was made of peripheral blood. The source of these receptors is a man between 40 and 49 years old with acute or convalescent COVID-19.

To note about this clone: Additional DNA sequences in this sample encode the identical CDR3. The CDR3 DNA is TGTGCCAGCTCTCGTGGAAACACCATATATTTT. Its protein is CASSRGNTIYF. J is TRBJ1-3 and V is TRBV6-5; D gene unclear. CDR1 and CDR2 (germline): MNHEY, SVGAGI. This CDR3 comprises 11 residues. Trimming removed 8 bases at V and 3 bases at J, with 5 bases between.

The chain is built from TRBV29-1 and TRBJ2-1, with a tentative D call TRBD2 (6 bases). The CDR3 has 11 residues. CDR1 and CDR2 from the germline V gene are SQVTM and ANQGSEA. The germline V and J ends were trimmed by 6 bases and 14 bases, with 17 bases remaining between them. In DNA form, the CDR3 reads TGCAGCGTCTTGGAGGGTTCCGTCAAGTTCTTC. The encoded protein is CSVLEGSVKFF.

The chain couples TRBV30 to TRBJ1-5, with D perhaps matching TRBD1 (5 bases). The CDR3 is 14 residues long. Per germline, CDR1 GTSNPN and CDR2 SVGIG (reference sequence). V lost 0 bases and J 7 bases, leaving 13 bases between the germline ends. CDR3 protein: CAWSVGQGRQPQHF. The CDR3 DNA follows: TGTGCCTGGAGTGTAGGTCAGGGCAGACAGCCCCAGCATTTT.

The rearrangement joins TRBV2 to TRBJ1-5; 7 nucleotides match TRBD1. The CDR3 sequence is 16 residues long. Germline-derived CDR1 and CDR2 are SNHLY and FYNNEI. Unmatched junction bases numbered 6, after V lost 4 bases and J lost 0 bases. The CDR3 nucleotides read TGTGCCAGCAGTGCCGACAGGGCCTATAGCAATCAGCCCCAGCATTTT. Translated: CASSADRAYSNQPQHF.

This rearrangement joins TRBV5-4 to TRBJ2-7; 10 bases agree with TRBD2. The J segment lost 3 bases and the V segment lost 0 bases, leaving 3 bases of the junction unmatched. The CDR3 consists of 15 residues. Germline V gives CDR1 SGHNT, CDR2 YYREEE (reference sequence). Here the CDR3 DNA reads TGTGCCAGCAGCTTGGGTAGCGGGGGGAACTACGAGCAGTACTTC. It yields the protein CASSLGSGGNYEQYF. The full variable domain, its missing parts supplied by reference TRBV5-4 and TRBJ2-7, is ETGVTQSPTHLIKTRGQQVTLRCSSQSGHNTVSWYQQALGQGPQFIFQYYREEENGRGNFPPRFSGLQFPNYSSELNVNALELDDSALYLCASSLGSGGNYEQYFGPGTRLTVT.

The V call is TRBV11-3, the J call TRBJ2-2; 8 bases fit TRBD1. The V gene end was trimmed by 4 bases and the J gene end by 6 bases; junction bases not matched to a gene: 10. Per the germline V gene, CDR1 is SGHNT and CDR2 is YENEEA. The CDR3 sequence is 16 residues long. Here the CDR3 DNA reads TGTGCCAGCAGCTCTTCCGGGACAGGAGGGTCCGGGGAGCTGTTTTTT. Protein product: CASSSSGTGGSGELFF.

CDR3 nucleotides: TGTGCCAGCAGCTTAGAACCAGGGGCAAACTATGGCTACACCTTC. This sequence encodes CASSLEPGANYGYTF. The chain uses TRBV7-2 and TRBJ1-2, with D tentatively TRBD1 (6 bases). The V and J ends lost 1 base and 2 bases respectively, with 11 bases between them. The germline CDR1 and CDR2 sequences are SGHTA and FQGNSA. The CDR3 length is 15 residues. Using reference TRBV7-2 and TRBJ1-2 for the parts outside the CDR3, the full variable domain is GAGVSQSPSNKVTEKGKDVELRCDPISGHTALYWYRQSLGQGLEFLIYFQGNSAPDKSGLPSDRFSAERTGGSVSTLTIQRTQQEDSAVYLCASSLEPGANYGYTFGSGTRLTVV.

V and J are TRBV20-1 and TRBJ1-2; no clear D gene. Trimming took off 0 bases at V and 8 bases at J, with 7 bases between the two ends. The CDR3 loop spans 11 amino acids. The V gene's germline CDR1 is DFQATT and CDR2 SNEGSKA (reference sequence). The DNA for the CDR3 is TGCAGTGCTAGAGATAATGGCGGCTACACCTTC. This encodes CSARDNGGYTF.

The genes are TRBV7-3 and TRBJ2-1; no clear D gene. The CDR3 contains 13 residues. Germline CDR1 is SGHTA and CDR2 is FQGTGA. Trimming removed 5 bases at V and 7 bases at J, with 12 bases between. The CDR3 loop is CASSALIKNEQFF. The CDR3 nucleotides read TGTGCCAGCAGCGCACTTATAAAGAATGAGCAGTTCTTC.

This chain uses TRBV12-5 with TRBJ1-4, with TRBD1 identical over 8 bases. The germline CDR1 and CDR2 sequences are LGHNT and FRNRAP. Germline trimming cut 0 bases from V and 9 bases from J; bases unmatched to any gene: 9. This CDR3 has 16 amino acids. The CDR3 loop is CASGLVAGTGRKKLFF. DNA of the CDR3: TGTGCTAGTGGTTTGGTAGCCGGGACAGGAAGAAAAAAACTGTTTTTT.